Presented here are 4 T cell receptor beta chains from one specimen sequenced in a study of tumor-infiltrating lymphocytes in primary liver carcinoma. The authors made TCR beta cDNA from roughly 480 ng total RNA with a constant-region primer. Slightly modified ARM-PCR served as the procedure for the TCR beta libraries. These libraries came from three rounds of nested multiplex PCR. Researchers ran the first two PCR rounds for approximately 9 cycles each with TRBV1-TRBV30 forward primers and a C-beta reverse primer. TCRdb reprocessed the multiplex PCR reads via MiXCR and lists one record per CDR3 protein. The profile shows some 110,000 distinct CDR3 sequences, under 65% of them singletons. Co-extraction of RNA and DNA was performed on roughly 17-32 mg of unsorted bulk tissue. Sequencing input: liver tumor tissue from sampling region 3. Subset defined: tumor region T3, left-lateral pole. The origin of the receptors is a woman in her sixties with primary liver carcinoma and hepatitis B virus infection.

V is TRBV20-1 and J is TRBJ2-1; TRBD2 aligns across 11 bases. After removal of 4 bases from V and 6 bases from J, the junction contained 11 bases not matched to a gene. CDR1 and CDR2 from the germline V gene are DFQATT and SNEGSKA (reference sequence). This CDR3 has 16 residues. The chain's CDR3 is CSAKNSVGLAGNEQFF. Written as DNA, the CDR3 is TGCAGTGCTAAGAATTCGGTTGGACTAGCGGGCAATGAGCAGTTCTTC.

Worth noting for this clonotype: Because the CDR3 is missing its conserved closing phenylalanine or tryptophan, this is likely a read error. This chain connects TRBV11-3 to TRBJ1-1; no firm D call. Germline V gives CDR1 SGHNT, CDR2 YENEEA. The CDR3 contains 16 residues. Here the CDR3 reads CASSLVVEYRNTEAFL. DNA of the CDR3: TGTGCCAGTAGCTTAGTCGTGGAATACCGGAACACTGAAGCTTTCCTT.

Of note for this clonotype: The missing conserved phenylalanine or tryptophan at the end of this CDR3 makes a read error likely. This chain uses TRBV28 with TRBJ1-5; 7 bases are a match to TRBD1. The CDR3 has 17 residues. CDR1 is MDHEN and CDR2 is SYDVKM in the germline V gene. This chain's CDR3 is CVSRYTGAIYSNQPQHS. DNA for the CDR3: TGTGTCAGCAGATATACAGGGGCAATATATAGCAATCAGCCCCAGCATTCT.

As to this clonotype: An end of the junction differs from the germline gene, which may be a read error. V is TRBV11-3 and J is TRBJ2-2, with 15 nucleotides matching TRBD2. Germline V gives CDR1 SGHNT, CDR2 YENEEA. The CDR3 covers 17 residues. The CDR3 DNA follows: TGTGCCAACACCTCAGGACTAGCGGGAGGGCCCGTCGGGGAGCGGTTTTTT. Translated, it gives CANTSGLAGGPVGERFF.